Sequencing of this T cell receptor beta chain was carried out in a study of CD4 T cells in relation to SARS-CoV-2 and coronaviruses. Findings and limits, study-wide: No donor gave both pre-pandemic and post-infection samples.

Here immunoSEQ multiplex PCR was the method, and the copy in TCRdb shows in-frame clones only, minus some. The sample includes 25,000 to 35,000 clones, less than 80% of them seen just once. Germline CDR1 and CDR2: SGHVS and FNYEAQ. The CDR3 runs to 15 residues. V gave up 1 base and J gave up 7 bases, with 16 bases separating them. Unexposed donor CD4+ T cells date from about 2011-2018, before the COVID-19 pandemic. Isolation of CD4+ T cells took place after approximately 10 days in culture. Unexposed-donor CD4+ T cells were probed with SARS-CoV-2 S/N and four cold-coronavirus spikes, cells permitting. PBMCs were plated at about 2 million per well in IL-2-containing medium. A note on this clone: Its antigen remains unknown.

The clonotype originates from a human donor in good health. The V and J genes are TRBV7-6 and TRBJ2-5; D is unresolved. Material for sequencing was CD4+ T cells from PBMCs, cultured in vitro. This CDR3 is CASSLGSSDARTQYF. CDR3 coding DNA: TGTGCCAGCAGCTTAGGTTCGTCGGACGCCCGGACCCAGTACTTC.